This T cell receptor beta chain is from a study of blood T cell repertoires in COVID-19. Turning to the study itself: COVID-19 samples, acute and convalescent, were from the United States, Italy and Spain. Nucleic acid was either cDNA or gDNA, and it came from T cells, B-cell-depleted T cells, or PBMCs.

Per the study methods: Amplification from reference gene primers served as the basis for estimated nucleated cell counts. Assay used: immunoSEQ multiplex PCR; TCRdb lists only in-frame clones, some missing. V and J calls and clone size are as listed in that table; D and trimming were resolved from the DNA. This sample has a few hundred thousand clones, with around 85% found just once. Seattle researchers signed up patients amid active infection and tracked them longitudinally. Germline-derived CDR1 and CDR2 are MDHEN and SYDVKM. This CDR3 contains 14 residues. V trimming: 3 bases; J trimming: 9 bases; junction bases outside the gene matches: 4.

This chain links TRBV28 with TRBJ2-1; 11 bases agree with TRBD2. Sequenced input: peripheral blood. The TCR sequence derives from a human donor with COVID-19, enrolled during active disease. The donor label of this sample is uncertain. The CDR3 is CASSFVTSGVEQFF. In DNA, the CDR3 is TGTGCCAGCAGTTTTGTGACTAGCGGGGTTGAGCAGTTCTTC.